These T cell receptor beta chains were read from a single sample in a study of T cells in Graves' hyperthyroidism and ophthalmopathy. One entry per CDR3 protein, called by TCRdb with MiXCR from the multiplex PCR reads. The table lists around 600,000 distinct CDR3 sequences, 15% to 18% of them singletons. Sequenced sample: blood. The receptors here all came from a woman between 25 and 40 years old with Graves' hyperthyroidism. Both conserved end residues are part of each CDR3. Each record gives: V gene, clone size, D gene, J gene, CDR3 protein, CDR3 DNA. The D gene is left open where the match is weak. Clone size, where shown, is once, few, many, or a class for clones that have expanded.

V: TRBV6-1
size: many
D: TRBD2
J: TRBJ2-2
CDR3: CASRTSGSYTGELFF
DNA: TGTGCCAGCAGAACTAGCGGGAGTTACACCGGGGAGCTGTTTTTT

V: TRBV11-2
size: many
D: NA
J: TRBJ2-7
CDR3: CASSLSASYEQYF
DNA: TGTGCCAGCAGCTTATCGGCCTCCTACGAGCAGTACTTC

V: TRBV7-3
size: many
D: NA
J: TRBJ2-5
CDR3: CASSRRGEGQDAKETQYF
DNA: TGTGCCAGCAGCCGTAGGGGAGAGGGGCAGGACGCTAAAGAGACCCAGTACTTC

V: TRBV18
size: few
D: TRBD1
J: TRBJ1-5
CDR3: CASSQRTGGLNQPQHF
DNA: TGTGCCAGCTCACAAAGGACAGGGGGCTTGAATCAGCCCCAGCATTTT

V: TRBV5-1
size: NA
D: NA
J: TRBJ1-3
CDR3: CASSLAGDHSGNTIYF
DNA: TGCGCCAGCAGCTTAGCAGGCGACCACTCTGGAAACACCATATATTTT

V: TRBV19
size: NA
D: TRBD2
J: TRBJ2-7
CDR3: CASTILAESSYEQYF
DNA: TGTGCCAGTACTATACTAGCGGAGAGCTCCTACGAGCAGTACTTC

V: TRBV2
size: many
D: NA
J: TRBJ1-3
CDR3: CASKQSGAGNTIYF
DNA: TGTGCCAGCAAGCAGTCAGGAGCTGGAAACACCATATATTTT

V: TRBV15
size: few
D: TRBD2
J: TRBJ2-7
CDR3: CATSRERGYYEQYF
DNA: TGTGCCACCAGCAGGGAGCGGGGGTACTACGAGCAGTACTTC

V: TRBV27
size: many
D: TRBD2
J: TRBJ2-3
CDR3: CASSRILLAGDPTDTQYF
DNA: TGTGCCAGCAGCCGGATCCTCCTAGCGGGAGATCCCACAGATACGCAGTATTTT

V: TRBV12-5
size: few
D: NA
J: TRBJ2-2
CDR3: CASGLVPALWGRGELFF
DNA: TGTGCTAGTGGTTTGGTACCGGCCCTATGGGGTCGAGGGGAGCTGTTTTTT

V: TRBV19
size: NA
D: NA
J: TRBJ2-4
CDR3: CASTQTVAKNIQYF
DNA: TGTGCCAGTACCCAGACAGTAGCCAAAAACATTCAGTACTTC

V: TRBV28
size: many
D: TRBD2
J: TRBJ2-7
CDR3: CASSSPGVAGGEQYF
DNA: TGTGCCAGCAGCTCCCCAGGGGTAGCGGGAGGCGAGCAGTACTTC

V: TRBV19
size: few
D: NA
J: TRBJ2-2
CDR3: CASSKFWEHTGELFF
DNA: TGTGCCAGTAGTAAATTTTGGGAGCACACCGGGGAGCTGTTTTTT

V: TRBV6-1
size: many
D: TRBD1
J: TRBJ2-7
CDR3: CASSERRTGVGSYEQYF
DNA: TGTGCCAGCAGTGAAAGACGAACAGGGGTTGGTTCCTACGAGCAGTACTTC

V: TRBV5-6
size: few
D: NA
J: TRBJ1-1
CDR3: CASRGTGVNTEAFF
DNA: TGTGCCAGCAGAGGGACGGGGGTGAACACTGAAGCTTTCTTT

V: TRBV14
size: NA
D: TRBD2
J: TRBJ2-7
CDR3: CASAGPRGLAKAYEQYF
DNA: TGTGCCAGCGCGGGGCCAAGGGGACTAGCGAAAGCCTACGAGCAGTACTTC

V: TRBV6-5
size: few
D: NA
J: TRBJ2-7
CDR3: CASSLTSNSYEQYF
DNA: TGTGCCAGCAGTTTAACATCAAACTCCTACGAGCAGTACTTC

V: TRBV2
size: NA
D: NA
J: TRBJ1-2
CDR3: CASSEDYGYTF
DNA: TGTGCCAGCAGTGAAGACTATGGCTACACCTTC

V: TRBV30
size: many
D: NA
J: TRBJ1-1
CDR3: CAWLQNTEAFF
DNA: TGTGCCTGGTTACAGAACACTGAAGCTTTCTTT

V: TRBV7-4
size: NA
D: TRBD1
J: TRBJ1-2
CDR3: CASSVPGGGDGYTF
DNA: TGTGCCAGCAGCGTCCCCGGAGGGGGCGATGGCTACACCTTC

V: TRBV18
size: NA
D: TRBD2
J: TRBJ2-7
CDR3: CASSPMVAGFLSYEQYF
DNA: TGTGCCAGCTCACCAATGGTAGCGGGTTTCTTATCCTACGAGCAGTACTTC

V: TRBV11-2
size: NA
D: TRBD2
J: TRBJ2-1
CDR3: CASSFFRGTSDYNEQFF
DNA: TGTGCCAGCAGCTTTTTCCGGGGGACTAGCGACTACAATGAGCAGTTCTTC

V: TRBV29-1
size: many
D: TRBD1
J: TRBJ1-1
CDR3: CSGTGVEAFF
DNA: TGCAGCGGCACAGGGGTCGAAGCTTTCTTT

V: TRBV9
size: few
D: TRBD2
J: TRBJ2-1
CDR3: CASSALVVAGTYNEQFF
DNA: TGTGCCAGCAGCGCCCTAGTCGTAGCGGGAACCTACAATGAGCAGTTCTTC

V: TRBV20-1
size: many
D: NA
J: TRBJ2-5
CDR3: CSARENTGRMEETQYF
DNA: TGCAGTGCTAGAGAAAACACAGGGAGGATGGAGGAGACCCAGTACTTC

V: TRBV20-1
size: NA
D: NA
J: TRBJ2-7
CDR3: CSAKPPARGLHEQYF
DNA: TGCAGTGCTAAACCTCCGGCGCGAGGGCTCCACGAGCAGTACTTC

V: TRBV20-1
size: many
D: NA
J: TRBJ2-1
CDR3: CSAPPSESRLYNEQFF
DNA: TGCAGTGCTCCCCCTAGCGAGAGCAGACTCTACAATGAGCAGTTCTTC